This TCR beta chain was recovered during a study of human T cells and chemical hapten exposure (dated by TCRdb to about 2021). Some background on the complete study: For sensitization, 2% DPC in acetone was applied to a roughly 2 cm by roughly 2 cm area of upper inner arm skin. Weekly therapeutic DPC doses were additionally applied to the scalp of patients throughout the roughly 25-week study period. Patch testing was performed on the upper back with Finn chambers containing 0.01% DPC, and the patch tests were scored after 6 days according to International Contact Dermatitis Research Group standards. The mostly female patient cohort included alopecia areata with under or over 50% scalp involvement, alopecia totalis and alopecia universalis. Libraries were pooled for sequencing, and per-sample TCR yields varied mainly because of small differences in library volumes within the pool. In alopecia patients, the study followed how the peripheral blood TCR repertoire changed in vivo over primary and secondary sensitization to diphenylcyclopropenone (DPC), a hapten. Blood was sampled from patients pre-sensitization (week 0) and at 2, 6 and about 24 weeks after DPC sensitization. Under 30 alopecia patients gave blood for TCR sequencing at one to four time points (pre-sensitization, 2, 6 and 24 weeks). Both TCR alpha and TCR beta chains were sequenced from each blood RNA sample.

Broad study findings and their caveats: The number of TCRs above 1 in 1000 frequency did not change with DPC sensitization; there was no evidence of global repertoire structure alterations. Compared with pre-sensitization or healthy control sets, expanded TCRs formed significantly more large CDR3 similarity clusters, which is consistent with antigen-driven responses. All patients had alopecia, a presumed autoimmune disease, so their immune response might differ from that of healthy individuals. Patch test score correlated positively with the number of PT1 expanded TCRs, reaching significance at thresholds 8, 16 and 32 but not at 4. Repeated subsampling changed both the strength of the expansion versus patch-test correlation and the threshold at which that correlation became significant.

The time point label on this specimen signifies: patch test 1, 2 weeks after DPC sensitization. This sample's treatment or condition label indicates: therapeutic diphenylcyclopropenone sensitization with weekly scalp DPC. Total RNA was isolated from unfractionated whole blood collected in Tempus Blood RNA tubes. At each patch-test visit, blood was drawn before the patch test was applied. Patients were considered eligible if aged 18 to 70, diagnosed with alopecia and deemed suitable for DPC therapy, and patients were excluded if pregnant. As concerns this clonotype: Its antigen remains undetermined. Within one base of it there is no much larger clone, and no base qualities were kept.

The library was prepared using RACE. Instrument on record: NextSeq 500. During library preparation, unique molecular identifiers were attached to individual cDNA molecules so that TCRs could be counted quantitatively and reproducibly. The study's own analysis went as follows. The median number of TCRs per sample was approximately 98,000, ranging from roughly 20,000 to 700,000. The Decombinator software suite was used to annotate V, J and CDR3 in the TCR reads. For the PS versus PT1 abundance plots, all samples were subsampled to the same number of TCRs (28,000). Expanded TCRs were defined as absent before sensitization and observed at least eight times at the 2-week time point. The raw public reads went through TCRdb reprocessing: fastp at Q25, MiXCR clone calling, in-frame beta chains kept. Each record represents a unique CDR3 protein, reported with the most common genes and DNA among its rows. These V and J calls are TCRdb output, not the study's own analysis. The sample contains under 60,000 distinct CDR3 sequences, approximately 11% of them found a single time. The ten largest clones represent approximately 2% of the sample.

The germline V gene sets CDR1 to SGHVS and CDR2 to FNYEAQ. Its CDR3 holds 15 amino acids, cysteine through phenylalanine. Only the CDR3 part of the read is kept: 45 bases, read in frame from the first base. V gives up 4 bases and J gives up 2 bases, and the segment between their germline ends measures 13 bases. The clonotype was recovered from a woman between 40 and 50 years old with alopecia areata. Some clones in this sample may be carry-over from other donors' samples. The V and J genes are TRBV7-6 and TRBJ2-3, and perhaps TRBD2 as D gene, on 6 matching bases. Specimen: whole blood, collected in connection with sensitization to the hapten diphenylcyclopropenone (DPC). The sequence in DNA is TGTGCCAGCAGCTCTACGGGACTTAACACAGATACGCAGTATTTT. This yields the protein CASSSTGLNTDTQYF.